Included here is one T cell receptor beta chain sequence, with context. This sample stems from a study of blood T cell repertoires in COVID-19. At the level of the study: Material from acute and convalescent COVID-19 was sourced from the United States, Italy and Spain. T cells, B-cell-depleted T cells, or PBMCs supplied cDNA or gDNA.

The CDR3 covers 15 residues. V was trimmed by 1 base and J by 6 bases, leaving 13 bases between them. Germline CDR1 is PRHDT and CDR2 is FYEKMQ (reference sequence). Methods used by the authors: By means of reference gene primer amplification, nucleated cell counts were estimated. Assay used: immunoSEQ multiplex PCR; TCRdb lists only in-frame clones, some missing. The DNA gave D and trimming, while V, J and clone size come from that table. This table holds 300,000 to 400,000 clones, 70% to 90% found once. Enrolment of Seattle patients took place during active infection, and they were followed longitudinally.

Sample: peripheral blood. The chain joins TRBV13 to TRBJ2-1; TRBD1 might be the D (6 bases). The receptor comes from a woman in her 30s with COVID-19, enrolled during active disease. CDR3 in amino acids: CASSLARGYGNEQFF. DNA of the CDR3: TGTGCCAGCAGCTTAGCCAGGGGTTATGGCAATGAGCAGTTCTTC.